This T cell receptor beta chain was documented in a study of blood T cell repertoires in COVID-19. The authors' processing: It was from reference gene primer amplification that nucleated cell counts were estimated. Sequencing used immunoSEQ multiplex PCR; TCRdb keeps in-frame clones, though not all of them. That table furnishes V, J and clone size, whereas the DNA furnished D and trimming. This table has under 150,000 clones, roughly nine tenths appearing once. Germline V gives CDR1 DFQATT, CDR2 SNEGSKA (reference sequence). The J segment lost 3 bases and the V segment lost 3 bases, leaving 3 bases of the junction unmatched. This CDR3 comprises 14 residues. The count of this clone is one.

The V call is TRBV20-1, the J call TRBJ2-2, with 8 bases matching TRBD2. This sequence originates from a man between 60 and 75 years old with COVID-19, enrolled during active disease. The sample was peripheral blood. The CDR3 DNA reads TGCAGTGCTAGTGGCGGGAGGTACACCGGGGAGCTGTTTTTT. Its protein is CSASGGRYTGELFF.